This T cell receptor beta chain was captured by sequencing in a study of T-cell reconstitution after alpha-beta-depleted transplantation in children. The study's findings and limits: Among T cells one year after transplant, newly produced cells accounted for most counts and diversity.

For this clonotype: What it recognizes is unknown.

During its preparation, the TCRbeta library received unique molecular identifiers. One entry per CDR3 protein, called by TCRdb with MiXCR from the PCR reads. The profile shows roughly 570,000 distinct CDR3 sequences, over 25% of them singletons. This specimen consisted of PBMCs, obtained before TCRalphabeta/CD19-depleted stem cell transplant. This TCR derives from a boy younger than two with Wiskott-Aldrich syndrome, due to receive a stem cell transplant.

CDR3 coding DNA: TGTGCCAGCAGCGGGGAGGCTGGCACAGATACGCAGTATTTT. Translation: CASSGEAGTDTQYF. V usage is TRBV9 and J usage is TRBJ2-3, with D possibly being TRBD2 (6 bases). This CDR3 comprises 14 residues. Germline V gene lookup returns CDR1 SGDLS and CDR2 YYNGEE. Trimming left V 3 bases short and J 1 base short, with 9 bases between.